This T cell receptor (beta chain) was identified during a study of blood T cell repertoires in COVID-19 (dated by TCRdb to 2020 to 2022). Background for the entire study: The collaborator samples originated in the United States, Italy and Spain and spanned the acute and convalescent phases of COVID-19. The prospective study material was composed of cDNA or gDNA derived from T cells, B-cell-depleted T cells, or PBMCs. The dataset comprised deeply sampled blood TCRbeta repertoires from subjects exposed to, actively infected with, or recovered from COVID-19. The repertoires were made available in a free public database intended to serve as a resource for research on the immune response to SARS-CoV-2. Samples came from the ongoing ImmuneRACE study (first 160 participants) plus 1,254 subjects from 6 global collaborators. The sample metadata nearly always contained a de-identified subject ID, COVID-19 status, age in years and sex. Where available, HLA class I and class II types were taken from metadata supplied by the sample provider and were not determined by assay-based typing. The paper's findings and limits, for the study overall: How much clinical and demographic metadata was included differed by source and by participant, and the metadata was provided uncurated.

As regards this clone: Its antigen has not been determined. No qualities accompany the bases; no much larger clone lies one base away.

TCRbeta CDR3 regions were amplified from genomic DNA using the immunoSEQ Assay, a bias-controlled multiplex PCR. Processing in the source paper ran as follows. The number of nucleated cells in each sample was estimated by amplification of reference gene primers within the assay. To quantify the absolute abundance of each unique TCRbeta CDR3 rearrangement, sequence reads were collapsed and filtered. For each sample, productive Simpson clonality was calculated by taking the square root of Simpson's diversity index across productive rearrangements. Drawn from immuneACCESS, this table holds only the in-frame rearrangements with V and J called that TCRdb kept. Clones are partly lost; checked studies trace under half to an unresolved V gene and leave the rest unexplained. D and trimming come from the DNA, and the V and J calls and clone size come from that table. A total of 150,000 to 200,000 clones appear in this sample, 88% of them only once. Of the sample, about 6.3% falls within the top ten clones.

Each collaborating institution followed its own protocols to collect whole blood in K2EDTA tubes. Collaborator samples were shipped for TCRbeta analysis as frozen whole blood, isolated PBMCs, or DNA extracted from either sample type. Trimming removed 4 bases from V and 0 bases from J, leaving 14 bases between the germline ends. The CDR3 starts with the cysteine, ends with the phenylalanine, and has 16 residues. Only the CDR3 region is kept as DNA, spanning 48 bases read in frame from base 1. From a lookup of the germline V gene (reference sequence), CDR1 and CDR2 are SGHKS and YYEKEE. The sequenced sample was peripheral blood. The receptor's source is a middle-aged man with active or convalescent COVID-19. The chain is encoded by TRBV5-5 joined to TRBJ1-5, with no confident D gene call. The bases read TGTGCCAGCAGCCCGAGGGAATCGCATAGCAATCAGCCCCAGCATTTT. This translates into CASSPRESHSNQPQHF.